What follows is one T cell receptor beta chain and its context. As yet, its antigen is unknown. There were healthy Caucasian individuals from Russia, aged roughly 6 to 100, serving as donors. The sample originates from a study of blood T cells in healthy people across ages. Whole-study findings and limits: Donor CMV infection status was unknown, possibly confounding age-related changes in expanded clonotypes.

Combining a sample-barcoded 5' primer with a J-beta primer mix, a second PCR ran for about 7 to 11 cycles. One entry per CDR3 protein, called by TCRdb with MiXCR from the 5' RACE reads. The data contain more than 900,000 distinct CDR3 sequences, about 23% of them singletons. Another study also made use of these data, one on T cells of mothers and their children.

Sequenced sample: blood. This clonotype was obtained from a girl aged 2 to 9 in good health.

This chain's CDR3 is CASTTAYSQSPEQYF. CDR3 DNA sequence: TGTGCCAGCACCACAGCCTATTCACAGAGCCCCGAGCAGTACTTC. The chain is built from TRBV27 and TRBJ2-7; D remains unclear. CDR1 MNHEY and CDR2 SMNVEV come from the germline V gene (reference sequence). The CDR3 runs to 15 residues. Trimming left V 7 bases short and J 6 bases short, with 22 bases between.